This is a list of T cell receptor beta chains from one sample in a study of T cells in Graves' hyperthyroidism and ophthalmopathy. TCRdb recomputed calls from the multiplex PCR reads with MiXCR, one row per CDR3 protein. The sample includes about 600,000 distinct CDR3 sequences, around 16% seen only once; the top ten take 3% to 4%. Sequencing was carried out using blood. The receptors were sampled from a woman aged 40 to 49 with Graves' ophthalmopathy. Both conserved end residues are part of each CDR3. The D gene is left open where the match is weak. Part of the rows lack a size; the others show once, few, many or a class for expanded clones.

TRBJ1-4 | . | . | TRBV20-1 | TGCAGTGCTAGCTGGGACCGAAGTAATGAAAAACTGTTTTTT | CSASWDRSNEKLFF
TRBJ2-3 | many | . | TRBV6-6 | TGTGCCAGCAGTTACTCGATGGTAGATACGCAGTATTTT | CASSYSMVDTQYF
TRBJ1-1 | . | . | TRBV12-3/TRBV12-4 | TGTGCCAGCAGGGAACGGACGGACACTGAAGCTTTCTTT | CASRERTDTEAFF
TRBJ2-3 | few | . | TRBV20-1 | TGCAGTGGAATGACGACGGGAGCGAGACTCGCTAGCACAGATACGCAGTATTTT | CSGMTTGARLASTDTQYF
TRBJ1-2 | many | . | TRBV7-2 | TGTGCCAGCAGTTCAACATGGAACTATGGCTACACCTTC | CASSSTWNYGYTF
TRBJ2-7 | . | TRBD1 | TRBV7-8 | TGTGCCAGCAGCCTCGGACAGGGCACAACCTTCCCCTACGAGCAGTACTTC | CASSLGQGTTFPYEQYF
TRBJ2-5 | many | TRBD2 | TRBV11-2 | TGTGCCAGCCGAGCAGCGGGAGCGGAGACCCAGTACTTC | CASRAAGAETQYF
TRBJ2-2 | . | TRBD2 | TRBV11-2 | TGTGCCAGCAGTTTTCAACTAGCGACCACCGGGGAGCTGTTTTTT | CASSFQLATTGELFF
TRBJ2-2 | . | TRBD1 | TRBV18 | TGTGCCAACTCACTCGGACAGGGTGGCACCGGGGAGCTGTTTTTT | CANSLGQGGTGELFF
TRBJ2-7 | many | . | TRBV7-8 | TGTGCCAGCAGCTCGATGGGGGTGATCTACGAGCAGTACTTC | CASSSMGVIYEQYF
TRBJ2-1 | many | TRBD1 | TRBV12-3/TRBV12-4 | TGTGCCAGCAGTTTAGAGGACAGGGGTAACAATGAGCAGTTCTTC | CASSLEDRGNNEQFF
TRBJ1-1 | few | . | TRBV2 | TGTGCCAGCAGTGACGACCGGACTGAAGCTTTCTTT | CASSDDRTEAFF
TRBJ1-5 | many | . | TRBV27 | TGTGCCAGCAGTACGATCATGGGCAATCAGCCCCAGCATTTT | CASSTIMGNQPQHF
TRBJ2-1 | many | TRBD1 | TRBV27 | TGTGCCAGCAGTCCGCCGCTGCAGGGGGAATGGTTTTACAATGAGCAGTTCTTC | CASSPPLQGEWFYNEQFF
TRBJ2-5 | many | . | TRBV7-8 | TGTGCCAGCAGCGAGGACCTGAGACGGTACTTC | CASSEDLRRYF
TRBJ1-4 | . | TRBD1 | TRBV2 | TGTGCCAGCACCTCGGGACAGGGGGCTCGGACTAATGAAAAACTGTTTTTT | CASTSGQGARTNEKLFF
TRBJ1-6 | few | . | TRBV12-5 | TGTGCTAGTGGTTTGGTAGGGCCCCCCCTCCACTTT | CASGLVGPPLHF
TRBJ2-4 | few | . | TRBV2 | TGTGCCAGCGAGGGGCTAGCCAAAAACATTCAGTACTTC | CASEGLAKNIQYF
TRBJ2-3 | many | . | TRBV11-3 | TGTGCCAGCAGCTTTTCGCCGGGAGAGGTAGATACGCAGTATTTT | CASSFSPGEVDTQYF
TRBJ1-2 | . | . | TRBV10-2 | TGCGCCAGCAGTGAGCAACCCCACTTTGACTATGGCTACACCTTC | CASSEQPHFDYGYTF
TRBJ2-1 | many | . | TRBV9 | TGTGCCAGCAGCGTAGGGGGAACAGCTCGCGATGAGCAGTTCTTC | CASSVGGTARDEQFF
TRBJ2-7 | many | . | TRBV20-1 | TGCAGTGCAGCCCCCGGGAGGGGGCTCCTCTACGAGCAGTACTTC | CSAAPGRGLLYEQYF
TRBJ2-1 | . | TRBD2 | TRBV11-2 | TGTGCCAGCAGATTAGGATGGACTAGCGGGAGGAAATCCTACAATGAGCAGTTCTTC | CASRLGWTSGRKSYNEQFF
TRBJ1-3 | few | . | TRBV10-3 | TGTGCCATCAGACAACAGGGAAGCGGAAACACCATATATTTT | CAIRQQGSGNTIYF
TRBJ2-3 | many | . | TRBV20-1 | TGCAGTGCTAGAACACCCTCCACAGATACGCAGTATTTT | CSARTPSTDTQYF